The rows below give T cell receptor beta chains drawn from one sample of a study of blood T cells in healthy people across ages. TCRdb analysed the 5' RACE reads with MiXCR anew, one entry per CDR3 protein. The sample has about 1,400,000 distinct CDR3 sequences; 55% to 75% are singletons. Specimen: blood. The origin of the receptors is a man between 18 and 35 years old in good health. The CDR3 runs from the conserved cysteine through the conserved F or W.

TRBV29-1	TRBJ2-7	CSVEDEDSSYEQYF
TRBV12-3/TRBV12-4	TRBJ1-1	CATSGENTEAFF
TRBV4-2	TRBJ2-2	CASSQVVVAGGKGEELFF
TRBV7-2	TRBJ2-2	CASSPGTTTGELFF
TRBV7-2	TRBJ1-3	CASSYGGNTIYF
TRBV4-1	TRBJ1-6	CASSQEGTGASPLHF
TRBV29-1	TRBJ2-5	CSVASWGVETQYF
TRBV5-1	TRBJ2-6	CASSYRVFGANVLTF
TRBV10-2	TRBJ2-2	CASGPGTPTGELFF
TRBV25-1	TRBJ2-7	CASSVHGEQYF
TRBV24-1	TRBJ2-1	CATTDSTYNEQFF
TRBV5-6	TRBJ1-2	CASSLSEGVFGYTF
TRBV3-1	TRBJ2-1	CASSQEPGLADEQFF
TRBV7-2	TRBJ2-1	CASSLAHNQRRRYNEQFF
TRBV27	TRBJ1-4	CASSLDRRGEKLFF
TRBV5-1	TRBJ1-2	CASSLESVYYGYTF
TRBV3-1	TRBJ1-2	CASSQVLGVDGYTF
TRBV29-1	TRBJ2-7	CSVEVAGLRYEQYF
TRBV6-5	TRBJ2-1	CASGKGTHHNEQFF
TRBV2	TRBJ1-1	CASIPGGAGSDYTEAFF